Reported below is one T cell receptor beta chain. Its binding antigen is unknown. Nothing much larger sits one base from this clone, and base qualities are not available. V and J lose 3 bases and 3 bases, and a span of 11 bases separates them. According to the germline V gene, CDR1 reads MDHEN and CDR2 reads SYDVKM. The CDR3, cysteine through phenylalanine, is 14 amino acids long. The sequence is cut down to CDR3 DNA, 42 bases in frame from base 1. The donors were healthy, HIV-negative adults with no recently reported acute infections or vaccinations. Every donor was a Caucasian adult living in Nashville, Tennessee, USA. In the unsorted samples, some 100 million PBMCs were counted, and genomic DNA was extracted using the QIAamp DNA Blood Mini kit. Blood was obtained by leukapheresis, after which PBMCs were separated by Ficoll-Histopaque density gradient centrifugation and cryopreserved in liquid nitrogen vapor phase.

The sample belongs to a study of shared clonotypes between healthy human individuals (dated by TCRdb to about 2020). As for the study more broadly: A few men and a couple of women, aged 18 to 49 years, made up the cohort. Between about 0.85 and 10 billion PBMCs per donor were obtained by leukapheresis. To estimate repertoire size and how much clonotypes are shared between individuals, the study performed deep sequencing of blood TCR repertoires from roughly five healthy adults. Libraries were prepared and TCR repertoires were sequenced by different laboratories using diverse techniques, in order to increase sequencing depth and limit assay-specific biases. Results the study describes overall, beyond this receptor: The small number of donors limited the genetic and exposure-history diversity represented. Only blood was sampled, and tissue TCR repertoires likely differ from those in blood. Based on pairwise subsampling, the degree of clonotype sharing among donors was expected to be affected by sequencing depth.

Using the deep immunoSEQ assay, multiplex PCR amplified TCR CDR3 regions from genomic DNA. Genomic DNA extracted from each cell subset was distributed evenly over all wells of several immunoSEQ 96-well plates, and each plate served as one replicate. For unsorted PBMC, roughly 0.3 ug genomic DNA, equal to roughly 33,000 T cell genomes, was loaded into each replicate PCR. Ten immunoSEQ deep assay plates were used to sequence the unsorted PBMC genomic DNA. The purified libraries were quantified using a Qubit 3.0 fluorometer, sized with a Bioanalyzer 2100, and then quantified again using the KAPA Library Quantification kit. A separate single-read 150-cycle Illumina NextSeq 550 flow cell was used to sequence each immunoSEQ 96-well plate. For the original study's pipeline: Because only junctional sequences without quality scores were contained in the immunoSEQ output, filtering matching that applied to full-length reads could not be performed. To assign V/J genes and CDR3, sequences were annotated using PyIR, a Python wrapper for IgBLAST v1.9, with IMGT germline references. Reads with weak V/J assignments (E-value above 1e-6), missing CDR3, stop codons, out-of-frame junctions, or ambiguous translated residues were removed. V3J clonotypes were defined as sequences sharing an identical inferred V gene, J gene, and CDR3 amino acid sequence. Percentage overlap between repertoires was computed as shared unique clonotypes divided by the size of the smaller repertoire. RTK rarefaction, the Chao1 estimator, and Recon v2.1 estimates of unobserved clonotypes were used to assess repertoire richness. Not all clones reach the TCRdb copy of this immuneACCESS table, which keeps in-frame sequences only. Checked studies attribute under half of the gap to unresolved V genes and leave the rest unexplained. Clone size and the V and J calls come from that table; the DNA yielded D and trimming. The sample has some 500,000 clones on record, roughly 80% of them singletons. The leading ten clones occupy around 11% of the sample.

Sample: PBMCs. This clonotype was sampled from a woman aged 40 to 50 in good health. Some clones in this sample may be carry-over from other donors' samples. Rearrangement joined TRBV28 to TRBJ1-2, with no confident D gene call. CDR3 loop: CASSFPSTHYGYTF. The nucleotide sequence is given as TGTGCCAGCAGTTTTCCCTCGACACACTATGGCTACACCTTC.